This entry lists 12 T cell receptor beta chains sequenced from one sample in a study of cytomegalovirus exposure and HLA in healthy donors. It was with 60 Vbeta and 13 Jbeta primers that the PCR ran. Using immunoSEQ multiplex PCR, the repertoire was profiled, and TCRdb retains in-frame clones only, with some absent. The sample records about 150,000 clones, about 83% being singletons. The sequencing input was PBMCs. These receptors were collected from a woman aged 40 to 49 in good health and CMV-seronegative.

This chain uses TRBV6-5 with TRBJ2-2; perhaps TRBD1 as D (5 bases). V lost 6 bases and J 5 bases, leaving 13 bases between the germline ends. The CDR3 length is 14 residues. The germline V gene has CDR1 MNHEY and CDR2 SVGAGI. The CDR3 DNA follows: TGTGCCAGCAGCCAAAGCTCAGGGACCGGGGAGCTGTTTTTT. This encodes CASSQSSGTGELFF.

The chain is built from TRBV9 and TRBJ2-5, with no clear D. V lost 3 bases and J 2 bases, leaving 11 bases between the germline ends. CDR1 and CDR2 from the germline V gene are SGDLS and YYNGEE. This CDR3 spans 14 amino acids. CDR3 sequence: CASSGSRKQETQYF. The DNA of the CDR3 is TGTGCCAGCAGCGGGTCGCGGAAACAAGAGACCCAGTACTTC.

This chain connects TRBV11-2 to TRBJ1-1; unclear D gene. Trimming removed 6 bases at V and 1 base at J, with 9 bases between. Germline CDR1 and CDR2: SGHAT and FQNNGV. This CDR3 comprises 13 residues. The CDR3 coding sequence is TGTGCCAGCAGTGCTCACGGGAACACTGAAGCTTTCTTT. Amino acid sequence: CASSAHGNTEAFF.

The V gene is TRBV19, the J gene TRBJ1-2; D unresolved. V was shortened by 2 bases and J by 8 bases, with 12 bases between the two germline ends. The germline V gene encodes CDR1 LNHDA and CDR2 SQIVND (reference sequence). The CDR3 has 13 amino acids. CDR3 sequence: CASSINPLEGYTF. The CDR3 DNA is TGTGCCAGTAGTATAAACCCCCTAGAGGGCTACACCTTC.

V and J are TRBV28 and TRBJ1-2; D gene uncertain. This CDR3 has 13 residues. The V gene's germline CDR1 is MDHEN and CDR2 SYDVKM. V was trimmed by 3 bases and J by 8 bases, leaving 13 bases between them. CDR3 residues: CASSLEGGRGYTF. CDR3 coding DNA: TGTGCCAGCAGTTTGGAGGGAGGTCGGGGCTACACCTTC.

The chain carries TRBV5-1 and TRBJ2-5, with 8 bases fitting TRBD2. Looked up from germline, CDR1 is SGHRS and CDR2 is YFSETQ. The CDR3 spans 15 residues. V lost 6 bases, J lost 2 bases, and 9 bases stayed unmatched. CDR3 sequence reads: CASIPGAGVQETQYF. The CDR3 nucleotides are TGCGCCAGCATACCGGGAGCGGGGGTACAAGAGACCCAGTACTTC.

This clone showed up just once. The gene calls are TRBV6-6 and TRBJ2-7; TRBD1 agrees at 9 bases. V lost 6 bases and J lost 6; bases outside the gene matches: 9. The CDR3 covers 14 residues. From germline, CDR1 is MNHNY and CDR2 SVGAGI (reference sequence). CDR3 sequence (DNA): TGTGCCAGCAGATGGACAGGGGATGGAGGCGAGCAGTACTTC. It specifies CASRWTGDGGEQYF.

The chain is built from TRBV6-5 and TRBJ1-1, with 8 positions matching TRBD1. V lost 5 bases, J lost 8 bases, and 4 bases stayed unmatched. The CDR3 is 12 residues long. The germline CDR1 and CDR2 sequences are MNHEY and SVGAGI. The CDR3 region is CASSPWTGEAFF. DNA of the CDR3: TGTGCCAGCAGTCCCTGGACAGGGGAAGCTTTCTTT.

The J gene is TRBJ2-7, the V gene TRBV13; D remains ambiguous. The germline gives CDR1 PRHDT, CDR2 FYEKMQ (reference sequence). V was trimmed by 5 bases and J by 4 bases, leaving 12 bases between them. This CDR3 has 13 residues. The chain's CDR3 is CASSAGSAYEQYF. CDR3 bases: TGTGCCAGCAGCGCCGGGTCTGCGTACGAGCAGTACTTC.

The DNA of the CDR3 is TGTGCCAGCAGTTATCGAACGGGAGGGCGTGCCGAGCAGTACTTC. Its translation is CASSYRTGGRAEQYF. The gene calls are TRBV6-5 and TRBJ2-7, with 8 positions matching TRBD2. With V trimmed by 3 bases and J by 6 bases, 10 bases remained unmatched. CDR1 and CDR2 (germline): MNHEY, SVGAGI. The CDR3 is 15 amino acids.

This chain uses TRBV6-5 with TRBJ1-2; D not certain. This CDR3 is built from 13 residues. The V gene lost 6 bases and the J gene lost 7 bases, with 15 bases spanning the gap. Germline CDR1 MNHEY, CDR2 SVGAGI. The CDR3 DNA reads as TGTGCCAGCAGCCTTACAAGGGAGGGTGGCTACACCTTC. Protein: CASSLTREGGYTF.

The CDR3 nucleotides read TGCGCCAGCACTGGAGGGACAGTCCGCCGTGGGTATGGCTACACCTTC. Amino acid sequence: CASTGGTVRRGYGYTF. V gene TRBV10-2 combines with J gene TRBJ1-2, with 7 bases fitting TRBD1. The germline CDR1 and CDR2 sequences are WSHSY and SAAADI. With 7 bases clipped from V and 5 bases from J, the junction kept 16 bases outside the gene matches. The CDR3 sequence is 16 residues long.